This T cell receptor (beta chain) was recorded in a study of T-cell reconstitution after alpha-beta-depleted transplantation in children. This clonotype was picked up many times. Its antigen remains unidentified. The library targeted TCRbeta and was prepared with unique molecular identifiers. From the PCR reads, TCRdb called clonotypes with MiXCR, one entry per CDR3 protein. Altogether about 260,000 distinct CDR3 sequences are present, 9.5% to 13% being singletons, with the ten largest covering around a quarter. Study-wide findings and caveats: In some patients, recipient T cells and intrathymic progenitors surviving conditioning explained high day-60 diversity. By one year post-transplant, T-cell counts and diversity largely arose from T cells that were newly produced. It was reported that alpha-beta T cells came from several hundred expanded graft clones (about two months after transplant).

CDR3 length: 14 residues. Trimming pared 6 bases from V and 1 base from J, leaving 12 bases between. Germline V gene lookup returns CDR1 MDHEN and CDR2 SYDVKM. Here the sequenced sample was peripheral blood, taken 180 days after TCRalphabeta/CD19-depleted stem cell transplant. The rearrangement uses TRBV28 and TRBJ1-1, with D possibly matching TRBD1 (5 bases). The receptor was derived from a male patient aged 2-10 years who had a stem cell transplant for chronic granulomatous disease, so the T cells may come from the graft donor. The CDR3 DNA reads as TGTGCCAGCAGCCGCATGGGGGGGAACACTGAAGCTTTCTTT. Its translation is CASSRMGGNTEAFF.